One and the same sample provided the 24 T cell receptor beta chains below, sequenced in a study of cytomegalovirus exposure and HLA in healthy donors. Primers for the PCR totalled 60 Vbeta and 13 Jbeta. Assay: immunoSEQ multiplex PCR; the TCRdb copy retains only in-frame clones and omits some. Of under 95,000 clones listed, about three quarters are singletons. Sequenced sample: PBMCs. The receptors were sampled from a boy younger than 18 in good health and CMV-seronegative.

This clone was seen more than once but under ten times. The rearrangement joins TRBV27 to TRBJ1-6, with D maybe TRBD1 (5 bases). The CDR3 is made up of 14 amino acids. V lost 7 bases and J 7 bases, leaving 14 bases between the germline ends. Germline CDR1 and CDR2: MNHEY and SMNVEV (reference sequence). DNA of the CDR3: TGTGCCAGCACCCTTTTGGGGCCCAATTCACCCCTCCACTTT. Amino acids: CASTLLGPNSPLHF.

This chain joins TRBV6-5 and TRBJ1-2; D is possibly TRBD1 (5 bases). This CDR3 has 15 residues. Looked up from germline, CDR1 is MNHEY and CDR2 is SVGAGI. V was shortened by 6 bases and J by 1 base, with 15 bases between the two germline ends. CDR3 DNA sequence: TGTGCCAGCAGATCTCCGACAGTTTATAACTATGGCTACACCTTC. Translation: CASRSPTVYNYGYTF.

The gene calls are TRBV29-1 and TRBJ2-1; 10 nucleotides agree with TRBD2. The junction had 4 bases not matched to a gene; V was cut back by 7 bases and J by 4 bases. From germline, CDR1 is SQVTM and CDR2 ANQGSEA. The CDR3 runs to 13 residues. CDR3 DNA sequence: TGCAGCGGTTCTAGCGGGAGTTACAATGAGCAGTTCTTC. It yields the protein CSGSSGSYNEQFF.

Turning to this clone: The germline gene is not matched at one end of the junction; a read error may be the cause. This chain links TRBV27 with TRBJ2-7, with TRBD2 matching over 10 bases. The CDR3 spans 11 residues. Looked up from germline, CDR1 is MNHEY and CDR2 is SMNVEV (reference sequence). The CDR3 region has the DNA TGTGCCAGCAGTTCGGGACTAGCGCATGTCTTC. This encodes CASSSGLAHVF.

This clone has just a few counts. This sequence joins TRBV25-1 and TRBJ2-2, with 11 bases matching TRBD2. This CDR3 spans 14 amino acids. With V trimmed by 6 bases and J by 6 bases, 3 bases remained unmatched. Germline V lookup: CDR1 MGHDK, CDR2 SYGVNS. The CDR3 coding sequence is TGTGCCAGCAGACCACTAGCGGGAGCCGGGGAGCTGTTTTTT. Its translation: CASRPLAGAGELFF.

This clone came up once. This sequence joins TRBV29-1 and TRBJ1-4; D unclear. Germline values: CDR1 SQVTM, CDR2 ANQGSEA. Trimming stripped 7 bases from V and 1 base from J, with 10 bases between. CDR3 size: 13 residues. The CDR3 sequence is CSALNRTNEKLFF. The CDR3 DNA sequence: TGCAGCGCTCTTAACAGAACTAATGAAAAACTGTTTTTT.

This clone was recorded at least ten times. CDR3 region: CASSDGQGRPLHF. The CDR3 bases are TGCGCCAGCAGTGACGGACAGGGAAGACCCCTCCACTTT. The chain combines TRBV10-1 with TRBJ1-6, with 8 bases that match TRBD1. The CDR3 loop spans 13 amino acids. V lost 3 bases to trimming and J lost 12 bases; unmatched junction nucleotides: 4. Germline V gene lookup returns CDR1 WNHNN and CDR2 SYGVQD (reference sequence).

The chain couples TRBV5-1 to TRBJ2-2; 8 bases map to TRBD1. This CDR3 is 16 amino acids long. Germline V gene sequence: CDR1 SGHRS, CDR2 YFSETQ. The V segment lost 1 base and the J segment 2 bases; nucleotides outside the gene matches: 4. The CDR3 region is CASSLIRGRNTGELFF. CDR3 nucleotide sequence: TGCGCCAGCAGCTTGATCAGGGGGCGTAACACCGGGGAGCTGTTTTTT.

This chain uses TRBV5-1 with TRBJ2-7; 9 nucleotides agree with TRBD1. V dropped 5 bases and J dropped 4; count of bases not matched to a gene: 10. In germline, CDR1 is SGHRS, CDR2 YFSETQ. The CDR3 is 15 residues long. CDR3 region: CASSSPGTGKYEQYF. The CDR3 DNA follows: TGCGCCAGCAGTTCCCCCGGGACAGGGAAGTACGAGCAGTACTTC.

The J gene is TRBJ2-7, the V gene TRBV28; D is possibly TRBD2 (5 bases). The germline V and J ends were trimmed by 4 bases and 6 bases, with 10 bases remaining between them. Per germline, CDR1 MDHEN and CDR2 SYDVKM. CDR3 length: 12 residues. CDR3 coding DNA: TGTGCCAGCAGTTGGACGGGGAGCGAGCAGTACTTC. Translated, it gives CASSWTGSEQYF. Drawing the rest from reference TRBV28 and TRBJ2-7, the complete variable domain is DVKVTQSSRYLVKRTGEKVFLECVQDMDHENMFWYRQDPGLGLRLIYFSYDVKMKEKGDIPEGYSVSREKKERFSLILESASTNQTSMYLCASSWTGSEQYFGPGTRLTVT.

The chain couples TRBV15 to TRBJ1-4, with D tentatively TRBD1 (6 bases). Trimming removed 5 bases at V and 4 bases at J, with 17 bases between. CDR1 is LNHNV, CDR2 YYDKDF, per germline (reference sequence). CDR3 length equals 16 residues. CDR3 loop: CATSPGLDSYNEKLFF. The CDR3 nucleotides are TGTGCCACCAGCCCTGGCCTGGACAGTTATAATGAAAAACTGTTTTTT.

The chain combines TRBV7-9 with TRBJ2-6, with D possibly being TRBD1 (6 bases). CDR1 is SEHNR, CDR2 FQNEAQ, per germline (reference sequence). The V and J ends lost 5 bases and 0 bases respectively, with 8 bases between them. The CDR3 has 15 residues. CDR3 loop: CASSAQGSGANVLTF. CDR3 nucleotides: TGTGCCAGCAGCGCACAGGGCTCTGGGGCCAACGTCCTGACTTTC.

This CDR3 is CASSPPGLAHYEQYF. CDR3 DNA sequence: TGTGCCAGCAGCCCCCCGGGACTAGCTCACTACGAGCAGTACTTC. V gene TRBV7-2 combines with J gene TRBJ2-7; 9 nucleotides agree with TRBD2. The length of the CDR3 is 15 residues. The V and J ends lost 5 bases and 3 bases, in that order; junction bases with no gene match: 8. Germline V gene lookup returns CDR1 SGHTA and CDR2 FQGNSA.

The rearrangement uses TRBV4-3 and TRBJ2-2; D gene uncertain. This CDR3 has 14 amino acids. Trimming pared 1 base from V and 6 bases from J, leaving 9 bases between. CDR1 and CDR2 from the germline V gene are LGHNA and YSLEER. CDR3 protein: CASSQGQLSGELFF. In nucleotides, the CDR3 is TGCGCCAGCAGCCAAGGGCAGTTGTCCGGGGAGCTGTTTTTT.

CDR3 nucleotides: TGCAGCGCAGCCTTGGGGGGGACCGATGAGCAGTTCTTC. Protein product: CSAALGGTDEQFF. This chain connects TRBV29-1 to TRBJ2-1; 7 nucleotides agree with TRBD2. Germline values: CDR1 SQVTM, CDR2 ANQGSEA. The CDR3 has 13 residues. V was clipped by 7 bases and J by 8 bases; unmatched bases: 11.

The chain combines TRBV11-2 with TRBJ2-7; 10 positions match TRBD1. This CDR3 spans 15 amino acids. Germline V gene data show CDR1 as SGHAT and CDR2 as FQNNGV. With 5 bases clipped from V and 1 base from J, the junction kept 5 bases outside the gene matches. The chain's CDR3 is CASSMGQGPSYEQYF. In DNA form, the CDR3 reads TGTGCCAGCAGCATGGGACAGGGGCCTTCCTACGAGCAGTACTTC.

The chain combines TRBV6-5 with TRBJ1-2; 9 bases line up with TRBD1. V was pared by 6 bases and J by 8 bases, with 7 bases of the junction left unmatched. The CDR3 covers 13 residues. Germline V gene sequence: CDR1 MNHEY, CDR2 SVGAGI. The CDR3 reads CASSRGQGKGYTF. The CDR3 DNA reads TGTGCCAGCAGCCGTGGACAGGGGAAGGGCTACACCTTC.

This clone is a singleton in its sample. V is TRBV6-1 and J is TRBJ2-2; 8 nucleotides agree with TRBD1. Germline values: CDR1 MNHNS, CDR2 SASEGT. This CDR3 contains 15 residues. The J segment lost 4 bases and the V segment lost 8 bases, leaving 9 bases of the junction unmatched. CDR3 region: CASGPRDRSTGELFF. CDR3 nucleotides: TGTGCCAGCGGACCGCGGGACAGGAGCACCGGGGAGCTGTTTTTT.

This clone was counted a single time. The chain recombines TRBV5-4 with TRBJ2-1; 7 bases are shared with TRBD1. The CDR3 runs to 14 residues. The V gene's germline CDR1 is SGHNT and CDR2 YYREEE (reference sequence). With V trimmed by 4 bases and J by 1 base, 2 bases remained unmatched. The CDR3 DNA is TGTGCCAGCAGCGGACAGGTGTCCTACAATGAGCAGTTCTTC. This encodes CASSGQVSYNEQFF.

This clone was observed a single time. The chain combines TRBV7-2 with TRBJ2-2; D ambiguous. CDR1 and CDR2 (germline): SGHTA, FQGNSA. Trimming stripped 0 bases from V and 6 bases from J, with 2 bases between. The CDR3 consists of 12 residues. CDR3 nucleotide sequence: TGTGCCAGCAGCTTAGCCTCCGGGGAGCTGTTTTTT. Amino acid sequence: CASSLASGELFF.

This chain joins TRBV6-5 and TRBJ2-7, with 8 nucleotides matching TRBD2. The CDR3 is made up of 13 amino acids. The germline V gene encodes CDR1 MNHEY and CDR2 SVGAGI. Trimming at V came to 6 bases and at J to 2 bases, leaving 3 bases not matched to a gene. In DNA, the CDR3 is TGTGCCAGCAGGGAGCGGGGGCCCTACGAGCAGTACTTC. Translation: CASRERGPYEQYF.

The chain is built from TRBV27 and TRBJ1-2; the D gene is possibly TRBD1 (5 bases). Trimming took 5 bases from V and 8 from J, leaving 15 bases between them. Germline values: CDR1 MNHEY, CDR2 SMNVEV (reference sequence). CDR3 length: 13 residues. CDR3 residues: CASSQQALRGYTF. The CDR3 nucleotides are TGTGCCAGCAGTCAACAGGCGCTAAGAGGCTACACCTTC.

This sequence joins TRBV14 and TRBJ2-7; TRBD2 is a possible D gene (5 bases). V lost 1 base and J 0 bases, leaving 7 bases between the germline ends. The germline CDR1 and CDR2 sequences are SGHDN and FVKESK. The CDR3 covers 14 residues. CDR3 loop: CASSQGTGSYEQYF. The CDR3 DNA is TGTGCCAGCAGCCAAGGGACTGGCTCCTACGAGCAGTACTTC. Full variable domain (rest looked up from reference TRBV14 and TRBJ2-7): EAGVTQFPSHSVIEKGQTVTLRCDPISGHDNLYWYRRVMGKEIKFLLHFVKESKQDESGMPNNRFLAERTGGTYSTLKVQPAELEDSGVYFCASSQGTGSYEQYFGPGTRLTVT.

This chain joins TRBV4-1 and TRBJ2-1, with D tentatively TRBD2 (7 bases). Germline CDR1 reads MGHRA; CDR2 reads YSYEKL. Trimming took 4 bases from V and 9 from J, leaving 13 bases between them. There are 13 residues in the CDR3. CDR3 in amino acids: CASSLAGEGEQFF. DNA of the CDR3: TGCGCCAGCAGCCTTGCAGGGGAGGGTGAGCAGTTCTTC.